A selection of T cell receptor beta chains follows, all from one sample in a study of B cell selection in AIRE deficiency. Produced via immunoSEQ multiplex PCR; TCRdb's table is partial and in-frame only. The data contain some 24,000 clones, around 96% of them singletons. Input material: CD4+CD127+ conventional T cells sorted from PBMCs. The receptors stem from a human donor in good health. CDR3s include the opening cysteine and the closing phenylalanine or tryptophan. Fields, in order: V gene, clone size, D gene, J gene, CDR3 DNA, CDR3 protein. D genes are given only for firm matches. Clone size appears in some rows only: once, few, many, or a class for an expanded clone.

V gene: TRBV4-3; clone size: .; D gene: .; J gene: TRBJ2-3; CDR3 DNA: TGCGCCAGCAGCCAAAGTAACCTAGATACGCAGTATTTT; CDR3 protein: CASSQSNLDTQYF
V gene: TRBV6-1; clone size: .; D gene: TRBD2; J gene: TRBJ2-3; CDR3 DNA: TGTGCCAGCTCGGGGGGTAACACAGATACGCAGTATTTT; CDR3 protein: CASSGGNTDTQYF
V gene: TRBV7-9; clone size: .; D gene: .; J gene: TRBJ2-7; CDR3 DNA: TGTGCCAGCAGCTCCCACATTGGGGCCGAGCAGTACTTC; CDR3 protein: CASSSHIGAEQYF
V gene: TRBV2; clone size: .; D gene: .; J gene: TRBJ2-3; CDR3 DNA: TGTGCCAGCAGTGACCGAACAGATACGCAGTATTTT; CDR3 protein: CASSDRTDTQYF
V gene: TRBV7-9; clone size: .; D gene: TRBD1; J gene: TRBJ1-5; CDR3 DNA: TGTGCCAGCAGTCGAGGACAGGGGGCTTGGGGCAATCAGCCCCAGCATTTT; CDR3 protein: CASSRGQGAWGNQPQHF
V gene: TRBV4-3; clone size: .; D gene: .; J gene: TRBJ2-2; CDR3 DNA: TGCGCCAGCAGCCCACGAATGGGGGGAGACACCGGGGAGCTGTTTTTT; CDR3 protein: CASSPRMGGDTGELFF
V gene: TRBV10-3; clone size: .; D gene: .; J gene: TRBJ2-2; CDR3 DNA: TGTGCCATCAGGCTGACCCTCGTGCGATCCGGGGAGCTGTTTTTT; CDR3 protein: CAIRLTLVRSGELFF
V gene: TRBV7-2; clone size: .; D gene: .; J gene: TRBJ1-1; CDR3 DNA: TGTGCCAGCAGCTTAGGCGACGGGGTCACCACTGAAGCTTTCTTT; CDR3 protein: CASSLGDGVTTEAFF
V gene: TRBV6-6; clone size: .; D gene: .; J gene: TRBJ2-5; CDR3 DNA: TGTGCCAGCAACGGGGCCCCCGGAGCGGAGACCCAGTACTTC; CDR3 protein: CASNGAPGAETQYF
V gene: TRBV6-6; clone size: .; D gene: .; J gene: TRBJ1-4; CDR3 DNA: TGTGCCAGCAGTTCCCTTATGGGGGAGGGTAATGAAAAACTGTTTTTT; CDR3 protein: CASSSLMGEGNEKLFF
V gene: TRBV27; clone size: .; D gene: .; J gene: TRBJ1-6; CDR3 DNA: TGTGCCAGCAGTCGATTCGAGGGGAGGAGTTCACCCCTCCACTTT; CDR3 protein: CASSRFEGRSSPLHF
V gene: TRBV5-1; clone size: .; D gene: TRBD2; J gene: TRBJ2-4; CDR3 DNA: TGCGCCAGCAGCGGCGGGAGCGGAGGGGCAGGAAACATTCAGTACTTC; CDR3 protein: CASSGGSGGAGNIQYF
V gene: TRBV18; clone size: .; D gene: .; J gene: TRBJ2-7; CDR3 DNA: TGTGCCAGCTCCCCCCCCGGACCGTACGAGCAGTACTTC; CDR3 protein: CASSPPGPYEQYF
V gene: TRBV6-1; clone size: .; D gene: .; J gene: TRBJ1-1; CDR3 DNA: TGTGCCAGCAGTGACTTAGCGAACACTGAAGCTTTCTTT; CDR3 protein: CASSDLANTEAFF
V gene: TRBV4-3; clone size: .; D gene: .; J gene: TRBJ2-4; CDR3 DNA: TGCGCCAGCAGCCATCACCGCGGGGTGAAAAACATTCAGTACTTC; CDR3 protein: CASSHHRGVKNIQYF
V gene: TRBV6-1; clone size: .; D gene: TRBD1; J gene: TRBJ1-2; CDR3 DNA: TGTGCCAGCAGCTCCGACAGGGCCTATGGCTACACCTTC; CDR3 protein: CASSSDRAYGYTF
V gene: TRBV19; clone size: few; D gene: .; J gene: TRBJ1-4; CDR3 DNA: TGTGCCAGTAGATGGCAGGAAAAACTGTTTTTT; CDR3 protein: CASRWQEKLFF
V gene: TRBV18; clone size: .; D gene: .; J gene: TRBJ2-1; CDR3 DNA: TGTGCCAGCTCACCCCAGAGTGTTTTCGATGAGCAGTTCTTC; CDR3 protein: CASSPQSVFDEQFF
V gene: TRBV4-3; clone size: .; D gene: .; J gene: TRBJ1-3; CDR3 DNA: TGCGCCAGCAGTGTAAATGCGGCCAAAGCCGGAAACACCATATATTTT; CDR3 protein: CASSVNAAKAGNTIYF
V gene: TRBV7-9; clone size: .; D gene: .; J gene: TRBJ1-2; CDR3 DNA: TGTGCCAGCAGAGGGCGGTTCTCGGAGGGCTACACCTTC; CDR3 protein: CASRGRFSEGYTF
V gene: TRBV19; clone size: .; D gene: .; J gene: TRBJ1-2; CDR3 DNA: TGTGCCAGTAGTATGACCGGGACAACTTATGGCTACACCTTC; CDR3 protein: CASSMTGTTYGYTF
V gene: TRBV19; clone size: .; D gene: .; J gene: TRBJ1-1; CDR3 DNA: TGTGCCAGTAGTATTGAGAACACTGAAGCTTTCTTT; CDR3 protein: CASSIENTEAFF
V gene: TRBV7-5; clone size: .; D gene: .; J gene: TRBJ2-7; CDR3 DNA: TGTGCCAGAAGCTTAGATCTAGGCACCACCTACGAGCAGTACTTC; CDR3 protein: CARSLDLGTTYEQYF
V gene: TRBV12-5; clone size: .; D gene: .; J gene: TRBJ2-6; CDR3 DNA: TGTGCTAGTGGTTTACAATTCTCTGGGGCCAACGTCCTGACTTTC; CDR3 protein: CASGLQFSGANVLTF
V gene: TRBV28; clone size: .; D gene: .; J gene: TRBJ1-4; CDR3 DNA: TGTGCCGCGGCCTCGTGGCCGAATGAAAAACTGTTTTTT; CDR3 protein: CAAASWPNEKLFF